These T cell receptor beta chains were read from a single sample in a study of blood T cell repertoires in COVID-19. The assay was immunoSEQ multiplex PCR, and TCRdb's table has in-frame clones only and misses some. Of around 130,000 clones listed, 86% are singletons. Source material: peripheral blood. The receptors were gathered from a man aged 40-50 years with acute or convalescent COVID-19. The CDR3 runs from the conserved cysteine through the conserved F or W. The D gene is left open where the match is weak. Not every row has a clone size; where given, it reads once, few, many or a size class.

TRBJ2-7,TRBV6-2/TRBV6-3,NA,TRBD2,CASSYSSRSGMISYEQYF,TGTGCCAGCAGTTACTCGAGCCGGAGCGGGATGATCTCCTACGAGCAGTACTTC
TRBJ2-2,TRBV9,NA,TRBD2,CASSVDLAGGVNTGELFF,TGTGCCAGCAGCGTAGATCTAGCGGGGGGCGTAAACACCGGGGAGCTGTTTTTT
TRBJ2-7,TRBV12-3/TRBV12-4,NA,TRBD1,CASSPTGDGQYF,TGTGCCAGCAGTCCCACAGGGGACGGGCAGTACTTC
TRBJ1-1,TRBV7-3,NA,NA,CASSNAGGYTEAFF,TGTGCCAGCTCCAACGCGGGGGGCTACACTGAAGCTTTCTTT
TRBJ1-1,TRBV5-1,NA,NA,CASSVDRNTEAFF,TGCGCCAGCAGCGTTGACAGGAACACTGAAGCTTTCTTT
TRBJ1-5,TRBV27,NA,TRBD1,CASAPRSRTGGNQPQHF,TGTGCCAGCGCACCCAGGTCCCGGACAGGGGGAAATCAGCCCCAGCATTTT
TRBJ1-2,TRBV7-9,NA,TRBD1,CASSFSDRDGYTF,TGTGCCAGCAGCTTCTCGGACAGGGATGGCTACACCTTC
TRBJ2-3,TRBV6-1,NA,NA,CASSEAGGVDTQYF,TGTGCCAGCAGTGAAGCAGGGGGTGTAGATACGCAGTATTTT
TRBJ1-3,TRBV14,NA,NA,CASSQANTIYF,TGTGCCAGCAGCCAGGCAAACACCATATATTTT
TRBJ2-1,TRBV7-6,few,TRBD2,CASSFLSGVNNEQFF,TGTGCCAGCAGCTTCCTTAGCGGGGTTAACAATGAGCAGTTCTTC
TRBJ2-1,TRBV18,NA,TRBD1,CASSRQGAAYNEQFF,TGTGCCAGCTCGCGACAGGGGGCCGCCTACAATGAGCAGTTCTTC
TRBJ1-2,TRBV6-6,NA,NA,CASSRRNYGYTF,TGTGCCAGCAGTCGACGGAACTATGGCTACACCTTC
TRBJ1-6,TRBV25-1,NA,NA,CASSELGRNSPLHF,TGTGCCAGCAGTGAATTAGGGAGGAATTCACCCCTCCACTTT
TRBJ2-4,TRBV19,many,TRBD2,CASSITSGNKNIQYF,TGTGCCAGTAGTATTACTAGCGGCAACAAAAACATTCAGTACTTC
TRBJ2-5,TRBV4-2,NA,TRBD2,CASSQGTGTSGGQETQYF,TGTGCCAGCAGCCAAGGAACCGGGACTAGCGGGGGACAAGAGACCCAGTACTTC
TRBJ1-3,TRBV29-1,NA,NA,CSAQAGGPGNTIYF,TGCAGCGCGCAAGCAGGAGGGCCTGGAAACACCATATATTTT
TRBJ2-7,TRBV29-1,NA,NA,CSVGQGLEQYF,TGCAGCGTTGGACAGGGACTGGAGCAGTACTTC
TRBJ1-1,TRBV30,NA,NA,CAWSIVTGPNTEAFF,TGTGCCTGGAGTATAGTTACAGGCCCAAACACTGAAGCTTTCTTT
TRBJ2-3,TRBV5-4,NA,TRBD1,CASSGRTGLDGTDTQYF,TGTGCCAGCAGCGGACGGACAGGCCTTGATGGCACAGATACGCAGTATTTT
TRBJ2-1,TRBV11-2,NA,NA,CASSPRPEDEQFF,TGTGCCAGCAGCCCTAGACCGGAGGATGAGCAGTTCTTC
TRBJ2-7,TRBV23-1,NA,NA,CASTPRGVYEQYF,TGCGCCAGCACCCCCAGGGGAGTTTACGAGCAGTACTTC
TRBJ2-7,TRBV14,NA,NA,CASSQISFGGHRSYEQYF,TGTGCCAGCAGCCAAATATCTTTCGGGGGGCATCGGTCCTACGAGCAGTACTTC
TRBJ2-5,TRBV2,NA,NA,CASSASGGQETQYF,TGTGCCAGCAGTGCGTCCGGAGGCCAAGAGACCCAGTACTTC
TRBJ1-4,TRBV30,NA,TRBD1,CAWSVGGQGGEKLFF,TGTGCCTGGAGTGTGGGGGGACAGGGAGGTGAAAAACTGTTTTTT
TRBJ1-1,TRBV5-1,NA,NA,CASSPGGNTEAFF,TGCGCCAGCAGCCCCGGGGGGAACACTGAAGCTTTCTTT
TRBJ2-3,TRBV4-2,once,NA,CASSQERAAAATDTQYF,TGTGCCAGCAGCCAAGAGAGGGCAGCGGCCGCCACAGATACGCAGTATTTT
TRBJ2-5,TRBV6-5,NA,NA,CASTPLWGVKETQYF,TGTGCCAGCACTCCCTTGTGGGGGGTCAAAGAGACCCAGTACTTC
TRBJ1-3,TRBV19,NA,NA,CASGGSSGNTIYF,TGTGCCAGTGGAGGGAGCTCTGGAAACACCATATATTTT
TRBJ1-1,TRBV27,NA,TRBD1,CASSRQGGTEAFF,TGTGCCAGCAGCCGACAGGGCGGGACTGAAGCTTTCTTT
TRBJ2-5,TRBV4-1,NA,NA,CASSQEVAGVQETQYF,TGCGCCAGCAGCCAAGAGGTGGCAGGGGTCCAAGAGACCCAGTACTTC
TRBJ1-5,TRBV6-5,NA,TRBD1,CASSSPGQGNQPQHF,TGTGCCAGCAGTTCTCCGGGACAGGGCAATCAGCCCCAGCATTTT
TRBJ1-6,TRBV19,NA,NA,CASSAPTVTSPLHF,TGTGCCAGTAGCGCTCCGACAGTTACTTCACCCCTCCACTTT
TRBJ2-1,TRBV7-6,NA,TRBD2,CASSRSGGAFVNEQFF,TGTGCCAGCAGCCGTAGCGGGGGGGCCTTCGTGAATGAGCAGTTCTTC
TRBJ1-6,TRBV6-2/TRBV6-3,NA,NA,CASSSTRVGSPLHF,TGTGCCAGCAGTTCGACCCGGGTCGGATCACCCCTCCACTTT
TRBJ2-5,TRBV4-1,few,NA,CASSQRQDQETQYF,TGCGCCAGCAGCCAAAGACAGGACCAAGAGACCCAGTACTTC
TRBJ1-1,TRBV25-1,NA,TRBD1,CASSGTGWHTEAFF,TGTGCCAGCAGTGGGACAGGGTGGCACACTGAAGCTTTCTTT
TRBJ2-7,TRBV24-1,NA,TRBD1,CATTSRDREVHEQYF,TGTGCCACCACGTCGAGGGACAGGGAAGTCCACGAGCAGTACTTC
TRBJ2-2,TRBV7-7,NA,NA,CASSRLQGATGELFF,TGTGCTAGCAGCCGCTTACAGGGTGCCACCGGGGAGCTGTTTTTT
TRBJ2-7,TRBV11-3,NA,TRBD2,CASSSSSGDEQYF,TGTGCCAGCAGCTCGTCTAGCGGCGACGAGCAGTACTTC
TRBJ1-2,TRBV30,NA,NA,CARGTGSYGYTF,TGTGCCCGAGGTACAGGGAGCTATGGCTACACCTTC
TRBJ2-1,TRBV27,NA,TRBD2,CASRTLAGVGDEQFF,TGTGCCAGCAGGACTCTAGCGGGAGTTGGTGATGAGCAGTTCTTC
TRBJ1-1,TRBV11-2,NA,NA,CASRQGAANTEAFF,TGTGCCAGCAGGCAAGGTGCGGCAAACACTGAAGCTTTCTTT
TRBJ2-7,TRBV9,NA,NA,CASSVVRGFGNEQYF,TGTGCCAGCAGCGTAGTTAGAGGGTTTGGCAACGAGCAGTACTTC
TRBJ2-7,TRBV7-2,NA,TRBD2,CASSLDPGGPREQYF,TGTGCCAGCAGCTTAGATCCGGGAGGGCCCCGCGAGCAGTACTTC
TRBJ2-1,TRBV24-1,once,NA,CATSDLQGGSNEQFF,TGTGCCACCAGTGATTTACAGGGCGGGTCAAATGAGCAGTTCTTC
TRBJ2-5,TRBV5-1,NA,NA,CASSLGGVVETQYF,TGCGCCAGCAGCCTAGGGGGAGTAGTGGAGACCCAGTACTTC
TRBJ1-1,TRBV7-9,NA,TRBD1,CASSPRTGGNTEAFF,TGTGCCAGCAGCCCCCGGACAGGGGGGAACACTGAAGCTTTCTTT
TRBJ1-2,TRBV7-6,NA,TRBD1,CASSAGTGGGYTF,TGTGCCAGCAGCGCCGGGACAGGTGGCGGCTACACCTTC
TRBJ1-4,TRBV6-6,NA,NA,CASSRLTGSNGGGEKLFF,TGTGCCAGCAGTCGACTAACCGGGAGCAACGGGGGAGGTGAAAAACTGTTTTTT